This TCR beta chain was recovered during a study of blood T cell repertoires in COVID-19. Study background: Collection of acute and convalescent COVID-19 samples took place in the United States, Italy and Spain. Sample material is recorded as cDNA or gDNA derived from T cells, B-cell-depleted T cells, or PBMCs.

Under the authors' procedure: It was from reference gene primer amplification that nucleated cell counts were estimated. TCRdb keeps only in-frame clones here, not all; method: immunoSEQ multiplex PCR. V, J and clone size were drawn from that table, and D and trimming were deduced from the DNA. The sample lists 90,000 to 120,000 clones, 75% to 90% seen once, with 32% in the top ten. The CDR3 totals 19 residues. The ends lost 1 base at V and 2 bases at J; junction bases unmatched: 5. Germline-derived CDR1 and CDR2 are MNHEY and SMNVEV (reference sequence). Material: peripheral blood. V gene TRBV27 combines with J gene TRBJ2-2, with 15 bases identical to TRBD2. The receptor was isolated from a woman older than 75 with acute or convalescent COVID-19. In DNA form, the CDR3 reads TGTGCCAGCAGTTTATGGGGACTAGCGGGGGGCCGAAACACCGGGGAGCTGTTTTTT. Amino acids: CASSLWGLAGGRNTGELFF.